Sequencing of this T cell receptor beta chain was carried out in a study of T cells in localized non-small cell lung cancer (dated by TCRdb to 2019 to 2021). Looking at the study overall: The study examined T cell repertoires in a few hundred patients with early-stage NSCLC and compared tumors with uninvolved tumor-adjacent lungs. The cohort comprised 236 treatment-naïve NSCLC patients with resected, localized lung tumors. A mean age of around 66 years was recorded for the NSCLC patients, of whom 120 to 150 were male and some 99 were female.

From its cysteine to its phenylalanine, the CDR3 spans 15 amino acids. Just the 45-base CDR3 DNA is kept, in frame starting at base 1. CDR1 is given as SGHRS and CDR2 as YFSETQ, both from the germline V gene. Trimming takes 6 bases from V and 2 bases from J, and the germline ends sit 17 bases apart. The paper's findings and limits, for the study overall: Higher blood T cell density associated with longer overall survival, while higher adjacent-lung clonality associated with shorter survival. Since the design was exploratory, TCR variables were selected using unadjusted p-values with no false-discovery rate correction. The highest T cell clonality was observed in uninvolved tumor-adjacent lung, where clonality exceeded that of tumor, suggesting that antigenic responses were more focused in uninvolved tumor-adjacent lung. Because multi-region tumor sequencing was not done, intratumor heterogeneity could not be ruled out. A median of roughly 58 of the top 100 tumor clones were detected in paired uninvolved adjacent lung, and 28 of these tumor clones were also found among the top 100 clones of the paired uninvolved adjacent lung.

At diagnosis, tumor, uninvolved tumor-adjacent lung and peripheral blood were collected and then preserved as a mix of FFPE and fresh-frozen material. Blood samples were analyzed as peripheral blood mononuclear cells for TCR repertoire profiling. The immunoSEQ Assay was used to sequence TCR beta CDR3 regions from DNA. The study's processing was this. T cell density was computed as TCR beta template counts normalized to usable DNA estimated by amplifying housekeeping genes. Richness was estimated using the preseqR package, with extrapolation to 400,000 templates for PBMC samples and to 120,000 templates for tissue samples. Clonality was defined as one minus Pielou's evenness. To identify tissue-enriched TCRs, differential abundance testing was run on productive amino-acid clonotypes with a minimum total count of 5 and an alpha of 0.1. The Jaccard Index and the Morisita Overlap Index were used to measure repertoire overlap between compartments. GLIPH clustered TCR beta CDR3s with public tetramer-defined viral CDR3s; viral motifs required at least three viral sequences plus V-gene enrichment. The immuneACCESS repertoire file appears here via TCRdb, limited to in-frame rearrangements. These files lack a portion of the clones; in checked studies, under half of the deficit traces to unresolved V genes, and the cause of the others is not known. That table supplies the V and J calls and clone size; D and trimming were determined from the DNA. The sample contains some 50,000 clones, approximately 88% of them found a single time. The top ten clonotypes cover about a sixth of the sample.

Comments on this clone: Its antigen specificity is not known. No qualities accompany the bases; no much larger clone lies one base away.

Sequenced material: peripheral blood mononuclear cells, taken before any cancer treatment. The clonotype was recovered from a man aged 40 to 69 with stage III lung adenocarcinoma. The V and J segments used are TRBV5-1 and TRBJ2-5, and TRBD2 may be the D gene, going by 6 matching bases. The bases read TGCGCCAGCACCCAGGCTGGAGGGAGACAAGAGACCCAGTACTTC. Translated, this gives CASTQAGGRQETQYF. The reference TRBV5-1 and TRBJ2-5 proteins fill in what lies around the CDR3, so the full variable domain reads KAGVTQTPRYLIKTRGQQVTLSCSPISGHRSVSWYQQTPGQGLQFLFEYFSETQRNKGNFPGRFSGRQFSNSRSEMNVSTLELGDSALYLCASTQAGGRQETQYFGPGTRLLVL.